This note documents a single TCR beta chain sequence. Its antigen remains unknown. The sample is drawn from a study of T cell repertoires in cytomegalovirus infection. Study-wide context: Indications of both CMV infection and matching HLA type were provided by public TCR beta signatures. Overall study results and limits: Dominating the ex vivo response were HLA-C-restricted CMV-specific TCR beta clonotypes.

Each CDR3 protein is one row after TCRdb ran MiXCR on the reads. The table records some 600,000 distinct CDR3 sequences, roughly 24% of them present only once. V lost 4 bases, J lost 2 bases, and 15 bases lay in between. CDR1 MGHRA and CDR2 YSYEKL come from the germline V gene. This CDR3 has 16 amino acids. The receptor's source is a human donor in good health (CMV status not recorded). Some clones in this sample may be carry-over from other donors' samples. The rearrangement uses TRBV4-1 and TRBJ1-5; D uncertain. The specimen sequenced was CD8+ T cells from PBMCs. CDR3 amino acids: CASSPYPNLGNQPQHF. Written as DNA, the CDR3 is TGCGCCAGCAGCCCATATCCGAACTTGGGCAATCAGCCCCAGCATTTT.